This is a list of T cell receptor beta chains from one sample in a study of T-cell memory formation after mild COVID-19. Using its own MiXCR run on the 5' RACE reads, TCRdb lists one record per CDR3 protein. The sample contains 200,000 to 250,000 distinct CDR3 sequences, around 9.5% of which appear only once. The source material was PBMCs or a T cell subset sorted from them (not recorded which). The receptor source for this set is a man aged 18 to 30 who had mild COVID-19 (a few samples of this study predate the infection). Cell type and time point are not known. The CDR3 runs from the conserved cysteine through the conserved F or W. D genes are given only for firm matches. The size field is filled for only some rows; it gives once, few, many or a size class.

j_gene: TRBJ1-5; abundance: NA; v_gene: TRBV20-1; d_gene: NA; CDR3aa: CSARDLGGNQPQHF; CDR3nt: TGCAGTGCGAGGGATCTTGGAGGCAATCAGCCCCAGCATTTT
j_gene: TRBJ1-4; abundance: NA; v_gene: TRBV11-2; d_gene: NA; CDR3aa: CASSFLGQGVSEKLFF; CDR3nt: TGTGCCAGCAGCTTCCTTGGTCAGGGCGTAAGTGAAAAACTGTTTTTT
j_gene: TRBJ2-5; abundance: many; v_gene: TRBV5-1; d_gene: TRBD2; CDR3aa: CASTDREVGETQYF; CDR3nt: TGCGCCAGCACCGACCGGGAGGTGGGGGAGACCCAGTACTTC
j_gene: TRBJ2-5; abundance: many; v_gene: TRBV5-1; d_gene: TRBD2; CDR3aa: CASSRSSVAGQETQYF; CDR3nt: TGCGCCAGCAGCCGATCCTCAGTAGCGGGCCAAGAGACCCAGTACTTC
j_gene: TRBJ2-1; abundance: few; v_gene: TRBV7-2; d_gene: TRBD1; CDR3aa: CASSPRTGARREQFF; CDR3nt: TGTGCCAGCAGCCCACGGACAGGGGCGCGACGGGAGCAGTTCTTC
j_gene: TRBJ1-3; abundance: NA; v_gene: TRBV18; d_gene: NA; CDR3aa: CASSPDGSYGNTIYF; CDR3nt: TGTGCCAGCTCCCCGGACGGATCATATGGAAACACCATATATTTT
j_gene: TRBJ1-6; abundance: few; v_gene: TRBV6-6; d_gene: TRBD1; CDR3aa: CASSKSRDSLSPLHF; CDR3nt: TGTGCCAGCAGCAAATCCCGGGACAGTCTCTCACCCCTCCACTTT
j_gene: TRBJ2-3; abundance: once; v_gene: TRBV5-1; d_gene: TRBD1; CDR3aa: CASSFPRPGQGRDTQYF; CDR3nt: TGCGCCAGCAGCTTTCCGAGACCGGGACAGGGGAGAGATACGCAGTATTTT
j_gene: TRBJ2-7; abundance: NA; v_gene: TRBV20-1; d_gene: TRBD2; CDR3aa: CSVWRAGAYEQYF; CDR3nt: TGCAGTGTTTGGCGGGCGGGGGCCTACGAGCAGTACTTC
j_gene: TRBJ1-5; abundance: NA; v_gene: TRBV28; d_gene: NA; CDR3aa: CASSLTSQHF; CDR3nt: TGTGCCAGCAGTCTAACAAGCCAGCATTTT
j_gene: TRBJ2-5; abundance: few; v_gene: TRBV20-1; d_gene: TRBD2; CDR3aa: CSAVREGTSAETQYF; CDR3nt: TGCAGTGCTGTCCGGGAGGGGACTAGTGCTGAGACCCAGTACTTC
j_gene: TRBJ2-2; abundance: NA; v_gene: TRBV6-2/TRBV6-3; d_gene: NA; CDR3aa: CASSLTAGGELFF; CDR3nt: TGTGCCAGCAGTCTGACAGCTGGCGGGGAGCTGTTTTTT
j_gene: TRBJ2-7; abundance: many; v_gene: TRBV6-6; d_gene: TRBD2; CDR3aa: CASSYSMAAGGGLSYEQYF; CDR3nt: TGTGCCAGCAGTTACTCGATGGCAGCGGGGGGCGGATTATCCTACGAGCAGTACTTC
j_gene: TRBJ2-1; abundance: NA; v_gene: TRBV29-1; d_gene: NA; CDR3aa: CSVRREGARFF; CDR3nt: TGCAGCGTCCGGAGGGAGGGGGCTCGGTTCTTC
j_gene: TRBJ1-3; abundance: NA; v_gene: TRBV6-5; d_gene: NA; CDR3aa: CASSYTIAGNTIYF; CDR3nt: TGTGCCAGCAGTTACACTATCGCGGGAAACACCATATATTTT
j_gene: TRBJ2-3; abundance: NA; v_gene: TRBV5-1; d_gene: NA; CDR3aa: CASSWWGGTDTQYF; CDR3nt: TGCGCCAGCAGCTGGTGGGGGGGCACAGATACGCAGTATTTT
j_gene: TRBJ1-1; abundance: few; v_gene: TRBV3-1; d_gene: TRBD1; CDR3aa: CASSRGQAIRAFF; CDR3nt: TGTGCCAGCAGCCGGGGACAGGCGATTCGGGCTTTCTTT
j_gene: TRBJ2-5; abundance: few; v_gene: TRBV7-6; d_gene: NA; CDR3aa: CASSVGTGLAETQYF; CDR3nt: TGTGCCAGCAGCGTCGGAACGGGGTTGGCAGAGACCCAGTACTTC
j_gene: TRBJ1-6; abundance: few; v_gene: TRBV7-2; d_gene: NA; CDR3aa: CASSLRARAPLHF; CDR3nt: TGTGCCAGCAGCTTAAGGGCAAGGGCACCCCTCCACTTT
j_gene: TRBJ2-7; abundance: NA; v_gene: TRBV20-1; d_gene: NA; CDR3aa: CSARDQGGRMHEQYF; CDR3nt: TGCAGTGCTAGAGATCAGGGGGGGCGGATGCACGAGCAGTACTTC
j_gene: TRBJ1-3; abundance: few; v_gene: TRBV15; d_gene: NA; CDR3aa: CATRPTAGNTIYF; CDR3nt: TGTGCCACCCGCCCGACAGCTGGAAACACCATATATTTT
j_gene: TRBJ2-3; abundance: NA; v_gene: TRBV7-3; d_gene: NA; CDR3aa: CASSPRRTSTDTQYF; CDR3nt: TGTGCCAGCAGCCCTAGGAGGACTAGCACAGATACGCAGTATTTT
j_gene: TRBJ2-7; abundance: many; v_gene: TRBV2; d_gene: TRBD2; CDR3aa: CASRAGGPYEQYF; CDR3nt: TGTGCCAGCAGGGCGGGGGGACCCTACGAGCAGTACTTC
j_gene: TRBJ1-5; abundance: few; v_gene: TRBV2; d_gene: NA; CDR3aa: CASSDAGRGQPQHF; CDR3nt: TGTGCCAGCAGTGACGCCGGGCGGGGGCAGCCCCAGCATTTT
j_gene: TRBJ2-1; abundance: few; v_gene: TRBV7-3; d_gene: TRBD2; CDR3aa: CASSSSGGVNEQFF; CDR3nt: TGTGCCAGCAGCTCTAGCGGGGGGGTAAATGAGCAGTTCTTC
j_gene: TRBJ2-1; abundance: few; v_gene: TRBV29-1; d_gene: NA; CDR3aa: CSVCTSSVNEQFF; CDR3nt: TGCAGCGTTTGCACTAGCAGTGTCAATGAGCAGTTCTTC
j_gene: TRBJ2-7; abundance: NA; v_gene: TRBV18; d_gene: TRBD2; CDR3aa: CASSPGTRLYEQYF; CDR3nt: TGTGCCAGCTCACCCGGGACTAGACTTTACGAGCAGTACTTC
j_gene: TRBJ2-1; abundance: many; v_gene: TRBV5-4; d_gene: NA; CDR3aa: CASSWGNEQFF; CDR3nt: TGTGCCAGCAGCTGGGGTAATGAGCAGTTCTTC
j_gene: TRBJ2-2; abundance: few; v_gene: TRBV20-1; d_gene: NA; CDR3aa: CSAASPGGGTGELFF; CDR3nt: TGCAGTGCGGCTTCACCCGGGGGAGGCACCGGGGAGCTGTTTTTT
j_gene: TRBJ1-1; abundance: few; v_gene: TRBV12-3/TRBV12-4; d_gene: NA; CDR3aa: CASSLARTVVAFF; CDR3nt: TGTGCCAGCAGTTTGGCACGGACTGTTGTAGCTTTCTTT